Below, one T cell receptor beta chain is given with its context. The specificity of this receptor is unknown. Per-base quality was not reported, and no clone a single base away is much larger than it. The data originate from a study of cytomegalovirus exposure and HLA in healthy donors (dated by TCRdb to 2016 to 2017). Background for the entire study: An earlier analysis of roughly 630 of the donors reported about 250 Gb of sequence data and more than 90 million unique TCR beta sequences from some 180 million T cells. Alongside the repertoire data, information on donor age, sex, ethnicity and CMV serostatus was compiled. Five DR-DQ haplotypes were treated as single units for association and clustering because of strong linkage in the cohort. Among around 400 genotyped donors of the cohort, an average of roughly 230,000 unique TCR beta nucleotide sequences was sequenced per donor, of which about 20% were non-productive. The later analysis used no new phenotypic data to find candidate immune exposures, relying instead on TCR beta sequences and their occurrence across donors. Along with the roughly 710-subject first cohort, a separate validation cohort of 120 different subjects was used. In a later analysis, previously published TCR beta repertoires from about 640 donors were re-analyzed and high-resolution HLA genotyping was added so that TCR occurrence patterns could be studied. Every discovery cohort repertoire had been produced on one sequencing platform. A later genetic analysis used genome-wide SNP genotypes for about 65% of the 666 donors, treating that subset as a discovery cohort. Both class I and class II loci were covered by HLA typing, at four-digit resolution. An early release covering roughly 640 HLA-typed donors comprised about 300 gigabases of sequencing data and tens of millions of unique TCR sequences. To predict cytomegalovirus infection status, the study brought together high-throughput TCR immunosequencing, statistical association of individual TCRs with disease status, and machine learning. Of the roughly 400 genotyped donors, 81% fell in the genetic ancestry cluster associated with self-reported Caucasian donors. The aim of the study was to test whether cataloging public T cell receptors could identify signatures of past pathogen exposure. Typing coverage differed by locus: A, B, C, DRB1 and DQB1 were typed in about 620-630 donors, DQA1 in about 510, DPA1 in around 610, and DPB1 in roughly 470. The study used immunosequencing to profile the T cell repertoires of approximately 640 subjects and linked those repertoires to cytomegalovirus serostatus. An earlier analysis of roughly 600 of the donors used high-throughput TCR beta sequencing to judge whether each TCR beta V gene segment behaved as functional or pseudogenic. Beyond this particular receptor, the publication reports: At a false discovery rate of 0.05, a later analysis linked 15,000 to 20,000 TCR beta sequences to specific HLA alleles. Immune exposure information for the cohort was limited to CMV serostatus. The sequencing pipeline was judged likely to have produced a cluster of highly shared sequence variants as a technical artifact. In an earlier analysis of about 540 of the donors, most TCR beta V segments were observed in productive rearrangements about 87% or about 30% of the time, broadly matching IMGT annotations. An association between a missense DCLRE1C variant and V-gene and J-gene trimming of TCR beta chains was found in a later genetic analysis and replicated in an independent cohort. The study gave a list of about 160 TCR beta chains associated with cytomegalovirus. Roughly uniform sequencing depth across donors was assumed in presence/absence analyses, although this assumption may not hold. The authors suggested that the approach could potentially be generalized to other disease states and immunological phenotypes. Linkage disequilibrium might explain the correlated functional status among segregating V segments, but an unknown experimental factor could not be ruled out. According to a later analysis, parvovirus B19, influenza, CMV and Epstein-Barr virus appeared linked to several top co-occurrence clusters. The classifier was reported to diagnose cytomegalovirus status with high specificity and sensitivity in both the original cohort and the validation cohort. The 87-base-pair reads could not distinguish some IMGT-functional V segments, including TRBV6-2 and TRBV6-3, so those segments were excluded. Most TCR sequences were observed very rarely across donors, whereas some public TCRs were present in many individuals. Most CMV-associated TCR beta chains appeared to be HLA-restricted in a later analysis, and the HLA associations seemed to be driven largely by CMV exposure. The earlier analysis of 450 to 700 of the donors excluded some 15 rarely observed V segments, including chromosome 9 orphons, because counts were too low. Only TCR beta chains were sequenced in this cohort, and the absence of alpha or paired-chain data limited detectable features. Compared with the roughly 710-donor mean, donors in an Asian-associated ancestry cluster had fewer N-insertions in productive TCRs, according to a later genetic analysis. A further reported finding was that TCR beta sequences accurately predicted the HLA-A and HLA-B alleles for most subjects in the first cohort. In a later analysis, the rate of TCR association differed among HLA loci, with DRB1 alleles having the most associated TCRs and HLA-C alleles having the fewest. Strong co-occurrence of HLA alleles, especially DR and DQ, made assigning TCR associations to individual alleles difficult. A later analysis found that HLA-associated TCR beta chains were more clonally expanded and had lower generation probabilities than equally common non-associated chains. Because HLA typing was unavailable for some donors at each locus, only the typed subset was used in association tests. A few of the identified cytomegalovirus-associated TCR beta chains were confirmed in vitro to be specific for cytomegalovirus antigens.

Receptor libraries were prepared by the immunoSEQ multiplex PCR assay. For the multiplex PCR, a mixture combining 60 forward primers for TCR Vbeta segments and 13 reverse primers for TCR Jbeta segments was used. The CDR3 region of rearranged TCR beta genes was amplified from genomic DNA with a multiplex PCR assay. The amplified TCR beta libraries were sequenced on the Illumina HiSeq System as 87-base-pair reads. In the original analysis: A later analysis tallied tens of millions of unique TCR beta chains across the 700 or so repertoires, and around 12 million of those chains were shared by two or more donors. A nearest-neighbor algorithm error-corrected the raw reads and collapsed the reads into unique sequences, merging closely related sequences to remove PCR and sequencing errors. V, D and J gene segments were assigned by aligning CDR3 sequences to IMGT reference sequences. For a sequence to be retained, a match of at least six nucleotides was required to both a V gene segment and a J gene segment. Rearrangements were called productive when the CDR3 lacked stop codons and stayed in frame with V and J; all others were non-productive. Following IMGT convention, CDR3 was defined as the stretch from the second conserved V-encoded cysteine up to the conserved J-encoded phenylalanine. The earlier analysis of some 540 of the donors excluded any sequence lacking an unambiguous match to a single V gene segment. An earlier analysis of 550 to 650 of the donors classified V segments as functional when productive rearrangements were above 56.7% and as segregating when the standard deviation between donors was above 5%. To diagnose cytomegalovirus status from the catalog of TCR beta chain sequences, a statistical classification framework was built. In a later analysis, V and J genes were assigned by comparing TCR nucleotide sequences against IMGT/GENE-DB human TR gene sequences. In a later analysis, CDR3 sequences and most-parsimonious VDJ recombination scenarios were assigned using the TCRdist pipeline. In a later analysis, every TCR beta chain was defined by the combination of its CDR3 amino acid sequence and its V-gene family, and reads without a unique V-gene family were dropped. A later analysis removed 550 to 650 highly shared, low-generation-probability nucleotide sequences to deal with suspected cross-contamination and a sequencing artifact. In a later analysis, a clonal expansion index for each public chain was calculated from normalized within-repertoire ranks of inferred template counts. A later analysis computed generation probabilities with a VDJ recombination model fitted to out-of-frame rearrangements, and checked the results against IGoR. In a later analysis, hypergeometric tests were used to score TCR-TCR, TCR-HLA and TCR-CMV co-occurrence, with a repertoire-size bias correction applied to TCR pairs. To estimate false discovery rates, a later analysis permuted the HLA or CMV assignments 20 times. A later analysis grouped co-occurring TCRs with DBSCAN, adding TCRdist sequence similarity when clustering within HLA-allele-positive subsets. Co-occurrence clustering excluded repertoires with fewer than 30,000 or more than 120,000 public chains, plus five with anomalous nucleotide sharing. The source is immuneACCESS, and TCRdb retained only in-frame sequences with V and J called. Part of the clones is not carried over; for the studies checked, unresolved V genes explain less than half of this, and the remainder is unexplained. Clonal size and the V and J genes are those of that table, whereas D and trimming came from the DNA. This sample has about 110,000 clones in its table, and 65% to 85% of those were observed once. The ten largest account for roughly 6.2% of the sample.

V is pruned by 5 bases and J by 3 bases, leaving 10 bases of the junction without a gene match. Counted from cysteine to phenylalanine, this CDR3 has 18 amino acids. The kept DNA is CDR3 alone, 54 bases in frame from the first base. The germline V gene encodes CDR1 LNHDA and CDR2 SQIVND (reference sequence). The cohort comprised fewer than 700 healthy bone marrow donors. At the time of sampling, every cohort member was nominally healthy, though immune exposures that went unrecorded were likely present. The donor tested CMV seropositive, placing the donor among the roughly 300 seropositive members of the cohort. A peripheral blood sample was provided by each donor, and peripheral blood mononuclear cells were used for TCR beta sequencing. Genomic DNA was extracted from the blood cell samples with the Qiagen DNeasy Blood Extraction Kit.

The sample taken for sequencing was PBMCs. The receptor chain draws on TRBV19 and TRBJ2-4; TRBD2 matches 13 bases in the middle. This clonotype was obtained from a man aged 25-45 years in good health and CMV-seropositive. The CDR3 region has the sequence CASSGRALAGGFKNIQYF. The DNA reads TGTGCCAGTAGTGGCAGGGCACTAGCGGGGGGGTTCAAAAACATTCAGTACTTC.